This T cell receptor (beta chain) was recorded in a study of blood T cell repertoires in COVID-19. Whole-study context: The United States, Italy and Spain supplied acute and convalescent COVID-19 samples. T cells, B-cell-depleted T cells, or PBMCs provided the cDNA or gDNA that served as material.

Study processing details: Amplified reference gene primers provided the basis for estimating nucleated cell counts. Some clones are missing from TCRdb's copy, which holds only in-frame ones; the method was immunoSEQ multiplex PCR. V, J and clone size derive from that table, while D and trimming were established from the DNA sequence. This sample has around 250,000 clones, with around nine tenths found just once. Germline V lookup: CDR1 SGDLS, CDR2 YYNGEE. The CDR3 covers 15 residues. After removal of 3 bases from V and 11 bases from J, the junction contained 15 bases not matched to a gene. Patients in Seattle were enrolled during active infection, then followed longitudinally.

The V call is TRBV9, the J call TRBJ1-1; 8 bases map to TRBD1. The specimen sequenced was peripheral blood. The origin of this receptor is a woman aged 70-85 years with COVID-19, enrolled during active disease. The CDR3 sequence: CASSAADRASSSAFF. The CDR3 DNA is TGTGCCAGCAGCGCAGCGGACAGGGCAAGTTCGTCGGCTTTCTTT.